This entry describes one T cell receptor (beta chain). The entry originates in a study of blood T cell repertoires in COVID-19. The wider study: Acute and convalescent COVID-19 specimens originated in the United States, Italy and Spain.

Participants reported their clinical history, and cohort assignment relied on those reports. The germline V gene has CDR1 SGHNT and CDR2 YENEEA. There are 15 residues in the CDR3. V lost 4 bases to trimming and J lost 5 bases; unmatched junction nucleotides: 6. Libraries were prepared by immunoSEQ multiplex PCR; TCRdb keeps only in-frame clonotypes and omits some of them. The table includes about 220,000 clones, more than 80% detected once. Material: PBMCs or T cells enriched from blood (not recorded which). The chain employs TRBV11-3 and TRBJ1-1; 11 bases line up with TRBD1. This clonotype originated in a woman under 30 in a cohort exposed to, infected with or recovered from COVID-19 (not recorded which). CDR3 region: CASSSRDRGITEAFF. The DNA for the CDR3 is TGTGCCAGCAGCTCGAGGGACAGGGGGATAACTGAAGCTTTCTTT.